This T cell receptor (beta chain) appears in the sequencing data of a study of shared clonotypes between healthy human individuals. Study overall: Three CD4 naive, three CD4 memory, two CD8 naive and one CD8 memory plate were used per donor.

Study observations and caveats: The study's rarefaction showed incomplete sorted-subset sequencing despite large depth.

This clone turned up a few times. Antigen: not known. The assay ran at deep level. TCRdb's table, derived via immunoSEQ multiplex PCR, lists solely in-frame clones and lacks some. The data contain some 1 million clones, around 74% of them singletons. The CDR3 is made up of 14 amino acids. Trimming shortened V by 4 bases and J by 3 bases, and 10 bases separated the two germline ends. Germline CDR1 SEHNR, CDR2 FQNEAQ (reference sequence). Sequencing was performed on memory CD4+ T cells sorted from blood. The subset was: CD45RA-negative fraction. The receptor's source is a man between 18 and 29 years old in good health. The V and J genes are TRBV7-9 and TRBJ1-5; D is undetermined. DNA of the CDR3: TGTGCCAGCAGCTCCCGTGAGGCCAATCAGCCCCAGCATTTT. This encodes CASSSREANQPQHF.